This section outlines one T cell receptor beta chain sequence together with its context. Its cognate antigen is unknown. These data come from a study of identical twins. The V and J ends lost 3 bases and 2 bases respectively, with 14 bases between them. The CDR3 runs 15 residues. Germline loops: CDR1 KGHSH, CDR2 LQKENI. TCRdb recomputed calls from the 5' RACE reads with MiXCR, one row per CDR3 protein. The table shows fewer than 650,000 distinct CDR3 sequences, with roughly 9.9% occurring only once. Study results and limitations: While abundant cord blood beta clonotypes carried fewer insertions, memory repertoires showed no such pattern.

In addition, the sample was reused for a study of yellow fever vaccine responses in identical twins.

The origin of this receptor is a woman under 30 in good health. What was sequenced was PBMCs. The chain recombines TRBV18 with TRBJ2-7; D may be TRBD1 or TRBD2 (5 bases each). CDR3 nucleotides: TGTGCCAGCTCACCCGGACATCTGGGAGCCTACGAGCAGTACTTC. It yields the protein CASSPGHLGAYEQYF.